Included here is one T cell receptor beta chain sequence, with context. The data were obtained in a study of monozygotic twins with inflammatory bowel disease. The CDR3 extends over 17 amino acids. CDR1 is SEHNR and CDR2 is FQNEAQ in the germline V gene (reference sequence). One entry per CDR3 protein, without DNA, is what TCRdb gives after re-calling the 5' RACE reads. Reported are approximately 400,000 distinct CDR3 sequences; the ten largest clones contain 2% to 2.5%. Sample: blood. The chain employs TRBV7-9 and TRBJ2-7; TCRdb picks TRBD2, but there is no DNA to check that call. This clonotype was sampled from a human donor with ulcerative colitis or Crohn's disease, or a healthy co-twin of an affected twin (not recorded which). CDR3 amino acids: CASSPTGTSGRFDEQYF.